This T cell receptor (beta chain) was retrieved from a study of vaccination and CD4 T cells after COVID-19. The overall study: The convalescents comprised six males and four females, two of them Hispanic. Either the Pfizer-BioNTech BNT162b2 or Moderna mRNA-1273 vaccine was given as two doses. The stimulus for the cells was overlapping spike peptides derived from SARS-CoV-2, HCoV-NL63, HCoV-OC43 and HCoV-229E.

Cultured CD4+ T cell DNA was sequenced using the Oncomine TCR Beta short-read assay. One entry per CDR3 protein, called by TCRdb with MiXCR from the PCR reads. This sample has about 10,000 distinct CDR3 sequences, with approximately 64% found just once. The V gene's germline CDR1 is SQVTM and CDR2 ANQGSEA. This CDR3 is built from 12 residues. Between the trimmed V and J ends, which lost 4 bases and 7 bases, there was a span of 11 bases. As for this clonotype: Antigen unknown.

Stated treatment: roughly 10-day PBMC culture with coronavirus spike peptide pools or control peptides (ViraFEST assay). Days 3 and 7 saw half the medium swapped for fresh IL-2 medium. The specimen was CD4+ T cells from blood, cultured in vitro, collected before SARS-CoV-2 vaccination. This TCR derives from a human donor who had recovered from COVID-19. This rearrangement joins TRBV29-1 to TRBJ2-4, with D tentatively TRBD2 (6 bases). CDR3 in DNA: TGCAGCGTTGGTGGGGGGAGGAACATTCAGTACTTC. Protein: CSVGGGRNIQYF.